This entry is about one TCR beta chain. The germline gives CDR1 LNHDA, CDR2 SQIVND (reference sequence). V was pared by 11 bases and J by 4 bases, with 15 bases of the junction left unmatched. The length of the CDR3 is 16 residues. The data originate from a study of blood T cell repertoires in COVID-19. For the study at large: Donors in the United States, Italy and Spain gave samples during acute or convalescent COVID-19. Sample material is recorded as cDNA or gDNA derived from T cells, B-cell-depleted T cells, or PBMCs.

In the original workflow: How many nucleated cells were present was estimated from reference gene primer amplification. The method was immunoSEQ multiplex PCR; TCRdb's version includes in-frame clones alone and lacks a portion of them. V and J calls and clone size come straight from that table; D and trimming were deduced from the DNA. This sample carries 270,000 or so clones, 81% of them seen once, and the ten largest clones take less than 3%. Specimen: peripheral blood. This receptor was taken from an older woman with active or convalescent COVID-19. V is TRBV19 and J is TRBJ2-5; the match to TRBD2 covers 11 bases. CDR3 sequence reads: CAAAPLAGGPGETQYF. The DNA for the CDR3 is TGTGCCGCCGCTCCCTTAGCGGGGGGGCCGGGAGAGACCCAGTACTTC.